This TCR beta chain was found in a study of shared clonotypes between healthy human individuals. Points from the study as a whole: Naive subsets generally exceeded memory subsets in estimated richness.

At a deep level, the assay was run. In the sorted-subset replicate PCRs, 150 to 200 ng DNA, 25,000 to 35,000 T cell genomes, was used. Repertoires were generated with immunoSEQ multiplex PCR, while TCRdb's copy carries only in-frame clones and drops some. The table includes 2 million to 3 million clones, approximately 93% detected once. Concerning this clone: Its specificity is unknown.

This CDR3 spans 17 amino acids. Germline CDR1 LNHNV, CDR2 YYDKDF (reference sequence). Trimming shortened V by 4 bases and J by 0 bases, and 16 bases separated the two germline ends. Healthy adults negative for HIV, lacking recent acute infections or vaccinations, served as donors. V and J are TRBV15 and TRBJ2-1; tentative D call: TRBD1 (7 bases). What was sequenced was naive CD4+ T cells from PBMCs. The subset: CD45RA+ positively selected. The clonotype comes from a man between 18 and 29 years old in good health. Some clones in this sample may be carry-over from other donors' samples. The CDR3 region is CATSKRGLASSYNEQFF. The CDR3, as DNA: TGTGCCACCAGCAAAAGGGGGCTAGCGAGCTCCTACAATGAGCAGTTCTTC.